Listed here are 13 T cell receptor beta chains from one sample, sequenced in a study of OX40 agonist ivuxolimab in advanced cancers. TCRdb's table, derived via immunoSEQ multiplex PCR, lists solely in-frame clones and lacks some. The sample has 100,000 to 150,000 clones, more than 85% seen once. The material sequenced was CD4+ or CD8+ T cells sorted from blood, taken in a trial of the OX40 agonist ivuxolimab. The receptors come from an adult with an advanced solid tumor such as melanoma, head and neck, liver or kidney cancer.

About this clone itself: Other DNA variants within this sample encode the same CDR3. The V call is TRBV28, the J call TRBJ2-3; D ambiguous. This CDR3 has 12 residues. Germline values: CDR1 MDHEN, CDR2 SYDVKM. The V and J ends lost 6 bases and 3 bases respectively, with 7 bases between them. The CDR3 region has the DNA TGTGCCAGCAGCCAGTTAACAGATACGCAGTATTTT. This translates into CASSQLTDTQYF.

The chain couples TRBV5-4 to TRBJ2-7; D is uncertain. V was trimmed by 4 bases and J by 10 bases, leaving 18 bases between them. The germline V gene has CDR1 SGHNT and CDR2 YYREEE (reference sequence). The CDR3 is made up of 13 amino acids. This chain's CDR3 is CASSPIAEDFQYF. The DNA of the CDR3 is TGTGCCAGCAGCCCGATCGCCGAGGATTTCCAGTACTTC.

In nucleotides, the CDR3 is TGTGCCAGCAGCCACCGGTGGCAGTCGAGCTCCTACGAGCAGTACTTC. It encodes CASSHRWQSSSYEQYF. The chain uses TRBV7-6 and TRBJ2-7; D is uncertain. Germline CDR1 SGHVS, CDR2 FNYEAQ. This CDR3 region has 16 residues. V gave up 5 bases and J gave up 0 bases, with 17 bases separating them.

This clone is a singleton in its sample. The chain is built from TRBV2 and TRBJ1-1; possibly TRBD1 for D (5 bases). Between the trimmed V and J ends, which lost 7 bases and 5 bases, there was a span of 17 bases. This CDR3 comprises 14 residues. Germline CDR1 is SNHLY and CDR2 is FYNNEI. CDR3 region: CASTEVGAMTEAFF. CDR3 DNA sequence: TGTGCCAGCACCGAAGTTGGGGCGATGACTGAAGCTTTCTTT.

On this clone itself: Other DNA sequences in this specimen translate into the identical CDR3. The chain employs TRBV5-1 and TRBJ2-7, with 9 positions matching TRBD1. V dropped 0 bases and J dropped 2; count of bases not matched to a gene: 0. Germline-derived CDR1 and CDR2 are SGHRS and YFSETQ. The CDR3 has 14 residues. The CDR3 coding sequence is TGCGCCAGCAGCTTGGGACAGGGGGCCTACGAGCAGTACTTC. It codes for CASSLGQGAYEQYF.

This clone has only one observation. The rearrangement uses TRBV12-2 and TRBJ1-6; TRBD1 was called by the table and not checked on the DNA. TRBV12-2 constitutes a pseudogene. This CDR3 spans 18 amino acids. The CDR3 is CASRLAYRTSSYNSPLHF. In nucleotides, the CDR3 is TGTGCAAGTCGCTTAGCGTACAGGACGAGCTCCTATAATTCACCCCTCCACTTT.

V is TRBV5-1 and J is TRBJ1-6; a possible D gene is TRBD1 (5 bases). Germline V gene data show CDR1 as SGHRS and CDR2 as YFSETQ. V shed 0 bases and J shed 2 bases, with 12 bases lying between them. CDR3 length: 17 amino acids. Here the CDR3 reads CASSLEGRRAYNSPLHF. The CDR3 DNA is TGCGCCAGCAGCTTGGAAGGGCGCAGGGCCTATAATTCACCCCTCCACTTT.

This chain connects TRBV11-2 to TRBJ2-5, with 14 bases lining up with TRBD2. Germline lookup yields CDR1 SGHAT and CDR2 FQNNGV. The CDR3 totals 17 residues. J was trimmed by 4 bases and V by 5 bases; bases with no gene match: 9. CDR3 region: CASSPRLAGGPSETQYF. In DNA, the CDR3 is TGTGCCAGCAGCCCGAGACTAGCGGGGGGGCCCTCAGAGACCCAGTACTTC. The full variable domain, rest sourced from reference TRBV11-2 and TRBJ2-5, is EAGVAQSPRYKIIEKRQSVAFWCNPISGHATLYWYQQILGQGPKLLIQFQNNGVVDDSQLPKDRFSAERLKGVDSTLKIQPAKLEDSAVYLCASSPRLAGGPSETQYFGPGTRLLVL.

V gene TRBV27 combines with J gene TRBJ2-7; 7 bases map to TRBD2. Germline trimming cut 5 bases from V and 3 bases from J; bases unmatched to any gene: 7. The germline V gene encodes CDR1 MNHEY and CDR2 SMNVEV (reference sequence). The CDR3 loop spans 14 amino acids. The CDR3 loop is CASSPTGLIYEQYF. Written as DNA, the CDR3 is TGTGCCAGCAGTCCCACGGGACTAATCTACGAGCAGTACTTC.

The chain couples TRBV27 to TRBJ1-3; 10 nucleotides agree with TRBD1. Looked up from germline, CDR1 is MNHEY and CDR2 is SMNVEV (reference sequence). Losses at the gene ends were 7 bases for V and 7 bases for J; bases not matched to a gene: 13. This CDR3 has 16 residues. CDR3 residues: CASIPLSDRGENTIYF. The CDR3 bases are TGTGCCAGCATTCCTTTATCGGACAGGGGGGAGAACACCATATATTTT.

J is TRBJ1-4 and V is TRBV19; D perhaps matches TRBD1 (5 bases). CDR3 length: 13 amino acids. CDR1 and CDR2 (germline): LNHDA, SQIVND (reference sequence). The V end was cut by 6 bases, the J end by 5 bases, with 10 bases between. CDR3 in DNA: TGTGCCAGTAGGGGACGCCCGAATGAAAAACTGTTTTTT. The encoded protein is CASRGRPNEKLFF. Filled out from reference TRBV19 and TRBJ1-4, the complete variable domain reads DGGITQSPKYLFRKEGQNVTLSCEQNLNHDAMYWYRQDPGQGLRLIYYSQIVNDFQKGDIAEGYSVSREKKESFPLTVTSAQKNPTAFYLCASRGRPNEKLFFGSGTQLSVL.

This clone was picked up one time. The chain carries TRBV4-3 and TRBJ2-2, with 7 bases lining up with TRBD2. The J segment lost 6 bases and the V segment lost 0 bases, leaving 10 bases of the junction unmatched. Germline V gene lookup returns CDR1 LGHNA and CDR2 YSLEER. The CDR3 has 17 amino acids. This CDR3 is CASSQEGRGSSPGELFF. CDR3 coding DNA: TGCGCCAGCAGCCAAGAGGGGAGGGGAAGCAGCCCCGGGGAGCTGTTTTTT.

This chain links TRBV5-1 with TRBJ2-2, with no clear D. Trimming took 0 bases from V and 2 from J, leaving 8 bases between them. This CDR3 contains 15 residues. The germline V gene encodes CDR1 SGHRS and CDR2 YFSETQ. CDR3 sequence: CASSLAASNTGELFF. CDR3 nucleotide sequence: TGCGCCAGCAGCTTGGCCGCCTCAAACACCGGGGAGCTGTTTTTT.